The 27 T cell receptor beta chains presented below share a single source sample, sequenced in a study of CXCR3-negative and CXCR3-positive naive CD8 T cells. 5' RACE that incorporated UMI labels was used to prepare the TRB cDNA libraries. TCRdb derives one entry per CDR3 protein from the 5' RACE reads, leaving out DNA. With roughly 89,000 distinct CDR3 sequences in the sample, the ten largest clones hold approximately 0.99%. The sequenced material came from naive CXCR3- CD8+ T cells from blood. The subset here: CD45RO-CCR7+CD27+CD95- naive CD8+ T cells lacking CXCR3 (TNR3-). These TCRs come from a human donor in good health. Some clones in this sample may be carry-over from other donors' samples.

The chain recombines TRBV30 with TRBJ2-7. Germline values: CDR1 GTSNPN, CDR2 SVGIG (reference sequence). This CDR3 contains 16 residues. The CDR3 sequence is CAWSVLPVRSGYEQYF.

The CDR3 here is CASSPDGGRKDGDYGYTF. The V gene is TRBV7-8, the J gene TRBJ1-2; without DNA, the TCRdb call of TRBD1 cannot be checked. The V gene's germline CDR1 is SGHVS and CDR2 FQNEAQ. The CDR3 sequence is 18 residues long.

The CDR3 spells CASRAPGFGGYTF. The chain links TRBV7-9 to TRBJ1-2; the TRBD1 assignment by TCRdb is unverifiable without DNA. The CDR3 is 13 residues long. CDR1 SEHNR and CDR2 FQNEAQ come from the germline V gene (reference sequence). Based on the CDR3 plus reference TRBV7-9 and TRBJ1-2, the full variable domain is DTGVSQNPRHKITKRGQNVTFRCDPISEHNRLYWYRQTLGQGPEFLTYFQNEAQLEKSRLLSDRFSAERPKGSFSTLEIQRTEQGDSAMYLCASRAPGFGGYTFGSGTRLTVV.

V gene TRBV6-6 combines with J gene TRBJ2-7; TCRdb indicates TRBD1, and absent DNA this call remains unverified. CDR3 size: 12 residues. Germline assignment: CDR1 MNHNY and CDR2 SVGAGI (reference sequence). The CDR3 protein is CASTTTGHEQYF.

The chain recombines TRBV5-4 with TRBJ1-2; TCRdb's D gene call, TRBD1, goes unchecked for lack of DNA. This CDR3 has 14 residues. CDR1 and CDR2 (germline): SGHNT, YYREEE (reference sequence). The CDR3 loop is CASSPPGQANGYTF.

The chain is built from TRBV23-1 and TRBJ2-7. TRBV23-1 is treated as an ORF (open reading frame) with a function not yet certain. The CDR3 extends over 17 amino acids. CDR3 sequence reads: CASSQSVVGTYNLLVAF.

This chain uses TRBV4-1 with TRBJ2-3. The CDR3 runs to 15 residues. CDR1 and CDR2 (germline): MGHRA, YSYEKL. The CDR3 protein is CASSQDPLSTDTQYF.

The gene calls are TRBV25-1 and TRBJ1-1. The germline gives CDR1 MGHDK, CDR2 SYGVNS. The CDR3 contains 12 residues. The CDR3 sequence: CASSPGNTEAFF.

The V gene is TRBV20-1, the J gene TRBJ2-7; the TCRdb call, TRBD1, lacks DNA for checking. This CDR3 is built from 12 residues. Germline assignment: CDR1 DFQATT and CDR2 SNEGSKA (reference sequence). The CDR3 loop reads CSATTGSYEQHF.

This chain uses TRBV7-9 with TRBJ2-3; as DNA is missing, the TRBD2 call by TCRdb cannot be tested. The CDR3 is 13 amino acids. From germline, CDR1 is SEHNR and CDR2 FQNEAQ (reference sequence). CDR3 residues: CASSPGLGGAQYF.

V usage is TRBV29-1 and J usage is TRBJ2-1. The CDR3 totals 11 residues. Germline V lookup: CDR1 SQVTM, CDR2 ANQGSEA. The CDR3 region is CSVTHRNEQFF.

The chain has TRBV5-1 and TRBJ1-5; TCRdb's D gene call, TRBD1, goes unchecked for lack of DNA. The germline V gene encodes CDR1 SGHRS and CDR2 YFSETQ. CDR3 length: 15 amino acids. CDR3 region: CASSLRGPPDQPQHF.

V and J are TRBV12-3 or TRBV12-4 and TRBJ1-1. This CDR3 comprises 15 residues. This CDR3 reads CASSLPPGMNTEAFF.

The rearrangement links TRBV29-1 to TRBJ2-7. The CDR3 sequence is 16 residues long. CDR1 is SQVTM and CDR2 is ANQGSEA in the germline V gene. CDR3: CSVERFQAGGFYEQYF.

CDR3 amino acids: CSVGQALTGNTIYF. The rearrangement uses TRBV29-1 and TRBJ1-3; absent DNA, TCRdb's TRBD1 call cannot be checked. This CDR3 comprises 14 residues. From germline, CDR1 is SQVTM and CDR2 ANQGSEA.

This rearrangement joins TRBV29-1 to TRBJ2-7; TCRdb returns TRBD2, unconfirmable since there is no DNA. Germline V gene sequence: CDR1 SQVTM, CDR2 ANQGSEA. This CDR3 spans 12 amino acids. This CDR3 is CSVGLAGNEQYF.

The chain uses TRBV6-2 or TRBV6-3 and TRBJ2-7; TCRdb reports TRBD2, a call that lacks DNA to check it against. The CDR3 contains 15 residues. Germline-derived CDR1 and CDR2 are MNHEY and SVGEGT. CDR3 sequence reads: CASSLLAGGTYEQYF.

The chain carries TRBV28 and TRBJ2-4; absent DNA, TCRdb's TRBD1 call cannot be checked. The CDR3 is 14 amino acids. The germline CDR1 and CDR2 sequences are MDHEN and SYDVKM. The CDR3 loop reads CASSSTPDLNIQYF.

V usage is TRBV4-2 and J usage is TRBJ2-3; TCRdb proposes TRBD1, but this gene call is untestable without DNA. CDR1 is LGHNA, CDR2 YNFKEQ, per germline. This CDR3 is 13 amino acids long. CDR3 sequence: CASSQGGVDTQYF.

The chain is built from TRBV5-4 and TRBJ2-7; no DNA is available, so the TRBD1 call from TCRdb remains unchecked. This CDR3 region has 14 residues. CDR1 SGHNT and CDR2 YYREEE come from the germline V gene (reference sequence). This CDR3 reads CASSPGGGSYEQYF.

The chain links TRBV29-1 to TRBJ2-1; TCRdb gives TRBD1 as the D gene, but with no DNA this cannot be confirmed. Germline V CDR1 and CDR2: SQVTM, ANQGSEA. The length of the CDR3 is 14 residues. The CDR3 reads CSVEAWTEDNEQFF.

This CDR3 reads CASSYQGEETQYF. The chain uses TRBV6-5 and TRBJ2-5; TCRdb lists TRBD1, though no DNA is available to test this call. Germline CDR1 and CDR2: MNHEY and SVGAGI. This CDR3 spans 13 amino acids.

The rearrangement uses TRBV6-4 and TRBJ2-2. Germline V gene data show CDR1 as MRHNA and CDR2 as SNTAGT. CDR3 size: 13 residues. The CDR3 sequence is CASSESVIGELFF.

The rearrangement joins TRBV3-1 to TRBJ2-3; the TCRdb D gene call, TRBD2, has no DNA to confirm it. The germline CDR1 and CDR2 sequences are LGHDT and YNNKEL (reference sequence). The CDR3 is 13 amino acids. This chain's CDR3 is CASSQESPGAQYF.

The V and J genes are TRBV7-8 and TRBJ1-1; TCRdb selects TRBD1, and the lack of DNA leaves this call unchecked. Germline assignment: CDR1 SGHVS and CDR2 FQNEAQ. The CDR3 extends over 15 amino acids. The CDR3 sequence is CASSMGQGMDTEAFF. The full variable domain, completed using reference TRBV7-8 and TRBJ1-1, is GAGVSQSPRYKVAKRGQDVALRCDPISGHVSLFWYQQALGQGPEFLTYFQNEAQLDKSGLPSDRFFAERPEGSVSTLKIQRTQQEDSAVYLCASSMGQGMDTEAFFGQGTRLTVV.

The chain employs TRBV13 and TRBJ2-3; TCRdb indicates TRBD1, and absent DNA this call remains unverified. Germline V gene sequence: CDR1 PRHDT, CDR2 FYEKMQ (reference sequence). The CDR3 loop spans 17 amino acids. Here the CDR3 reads CASSLLGGWEVADTQYF. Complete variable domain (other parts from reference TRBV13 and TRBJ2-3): AAGVIQSPRHLIKEKRETATLKCYPIPRHDTVYWYQQGPGQDPQFLISFYEKMQSDKGSIPDRFSAQQFSDYHSELNMSSLELGDSALYFCASSLLGGWEVADTQYFGPGTRLTVL.

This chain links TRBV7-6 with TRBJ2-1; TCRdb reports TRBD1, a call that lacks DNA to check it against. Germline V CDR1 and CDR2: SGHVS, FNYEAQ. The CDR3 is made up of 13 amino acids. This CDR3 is CASSRQSYNEQFF.